The T cell receptor (beta chain) under discussion was sequenced for a study of tissue T cells after allogeneic stem cell transplantation. Study-level findings and limits: Blood and spleen captured only part of the tissue TCR repertoire. Few T cell clones were shared across patients, but motif clusters showed tissue-specific shared signatures.

Time point reported: mouse harvest day 7 after allogeneic transplant. Mouse grafts combined 10^7 T-cell-depleted bone marrow cells with 10^6 splenic CD5+ T cells. Tissues came from B6→BALB/c major-mismatch GVHD mice at day 7 or 14. Concerning this clone itself: Its antigen is currently unknown. The listed genes are named as in mouse.

Using immunoSEQ multiplex PCR, the repertoire was profiled, and TCRdb retains in-frame clones only, with some absent. There are roughly 5,400 clones in the sample; around 50% occur only once, and 10% to 13% lies in the top ten. Material for sequencing was gut tissue. This sequence was found in a female BALB/c mouse given C57BL/6 T cells with graft-versus-host disease after an allogeneic hematopoietic cell transplant.

CDR3 residues: CASSLGGTSDYTF. The CDR3 bases that were read are TGTGCCAGCAGTCTGGGGGGGACCTCCGACTACACC. The chain is built from TRBV26 and TRBJ1-2, with D possibly TRBD1 on 5 matching bases. The read falls 1 residue short of the CDR3 end, and the missing part is taken from the germline J gene. V dropped 2 bases and J dropped 4 bases, with 8 bases sitting between them. Germline V lookup: CDR1 KGHPV, CDR2 FQNQEV (reference sequence). The CDR3 has 13 amino acids.